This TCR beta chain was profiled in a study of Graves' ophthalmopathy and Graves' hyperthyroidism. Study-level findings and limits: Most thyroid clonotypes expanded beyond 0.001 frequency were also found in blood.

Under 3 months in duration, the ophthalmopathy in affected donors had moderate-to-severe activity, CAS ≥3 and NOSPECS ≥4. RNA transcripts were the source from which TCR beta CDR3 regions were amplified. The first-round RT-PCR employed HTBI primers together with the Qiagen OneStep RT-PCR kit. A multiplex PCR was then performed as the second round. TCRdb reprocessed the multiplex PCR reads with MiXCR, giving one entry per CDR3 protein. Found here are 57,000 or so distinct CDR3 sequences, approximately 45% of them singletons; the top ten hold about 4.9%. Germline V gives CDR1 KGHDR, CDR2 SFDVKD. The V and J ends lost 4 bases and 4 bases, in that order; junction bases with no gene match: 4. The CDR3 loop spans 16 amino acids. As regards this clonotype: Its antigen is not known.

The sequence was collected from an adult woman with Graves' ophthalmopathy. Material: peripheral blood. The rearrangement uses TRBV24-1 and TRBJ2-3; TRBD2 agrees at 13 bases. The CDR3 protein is CATSDPGLAGADTQYF. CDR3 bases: TGTGCCACCAGTGACCCAGGACTAGCGGGAGCAGATACGCAGTATTTT.